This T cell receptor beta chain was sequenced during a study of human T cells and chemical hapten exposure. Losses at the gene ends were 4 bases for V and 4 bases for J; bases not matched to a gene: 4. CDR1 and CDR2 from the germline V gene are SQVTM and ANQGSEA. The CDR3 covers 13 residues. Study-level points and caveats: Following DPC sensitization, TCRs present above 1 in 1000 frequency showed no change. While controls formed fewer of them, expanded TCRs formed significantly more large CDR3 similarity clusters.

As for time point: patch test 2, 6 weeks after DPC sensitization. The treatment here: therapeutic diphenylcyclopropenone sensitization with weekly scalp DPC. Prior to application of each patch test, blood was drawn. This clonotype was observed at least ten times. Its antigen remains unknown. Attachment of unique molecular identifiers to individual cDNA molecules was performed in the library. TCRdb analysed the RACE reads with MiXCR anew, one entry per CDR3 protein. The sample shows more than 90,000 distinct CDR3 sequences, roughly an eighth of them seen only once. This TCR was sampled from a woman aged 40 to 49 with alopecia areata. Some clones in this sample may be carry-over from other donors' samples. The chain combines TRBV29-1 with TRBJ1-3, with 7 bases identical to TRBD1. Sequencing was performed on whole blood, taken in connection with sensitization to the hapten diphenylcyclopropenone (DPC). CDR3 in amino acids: CSVGQGGGNTIYF. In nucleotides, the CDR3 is TGCAGCGTTGGGCAGGGGGGCGGAAACACCATATATTTT.